The 10 T cell receptor beta chains in this list originate from one sample, sequenced in a study of T cells in Graves' hyperthyroidism and ophthalmopathy. TCR beta CDR3 regions were amplified from RNA. The HTBI primer set drove a first-round RT-PCR of the TCR CDR3. TCRdb reprocessed the multiplex PCR reads with MiXCR, giving one entry per CDR3 protein. The sample consists of roughly 420,000 distinct CDR3 sequences, roughly 15% of them appearing once. Source material: blood. These receptors came from a woman aged 18-30 years with Graves' hyperthyroidism.

This clonotype was recorded many times. The rearrangement joins TRBV2 to TRBJ1-5; TRBD1 matches 9 bases. The CDR3 length is 14 residues. V lost 7 bases to trimming and J lost 4 bases; unmatched junction nucleotides: 5. Per the germline V gene, CDR1 is SNHLY and CDR2 is FYNNEI. The CDR3 nucleotides are TGTGCCAGCATGGCGGGACAGGGTAATCAGCCCCAGCATTTT. Translation gives CASMAGQGNQPQHF.

This clonotype was seen many times. This chain joins TRBV2 and TRBJ2-3, with 9 bases aligning to TRBD2. V shed 8 bases, J shed 6 bases, and the junction held 12 bases outside the gene matches. The CDR3 sequence is 15 residues long. Per germline, CDR1 SNHLY and CDR2 FYNNEI. The CDR3 protein is CASCRASGRKDTQYF. CDR3 DNA: TGTGCCAGCTGTCGGGCGAGCGGGAGGAAGGATACGCAGTATTTT.

This clonotype was picked up one time. This may arise from a read error, as a much more abundant clone is one base away. This rearrangement joins TRBV30 to TRBJ2-3, with a tentative D call TRBD2 (6 bases). Trimming removed 2 bases at V and 6 bases at J, with 18 bases between. The CDR3 covers 15 residues. Germline V CDR1 and CDR2: GTSNPN, SVGIG (reference sequence). The CDR3 coding sequence is TGTGCCTGGAGTTTAACGGGAGAGCCCGCCGATACGCAGTATTTT. Translated: CAWSLTGEPADTQYF.

On this clonotype itself: This may come from a read error, since a much larger clone is one base off. This CDR3 is missing its conserved last phenylalanine or tryptophan, likely due to a read error. This chain uses TRBV28 with TRBJ2-7, with TRBD1 matching over 7 bases. Germline V gene sequence: CDR1 MDHEN, CDR2 SYDVKM. V shed 6 bases and J 2 bases; nucleotides not matched to a gene: 4. This CDR3 has 13 amino acids. The DNA of the CDR3 is TGTGCCAGCAGGACAGGGATCACCTACGAGCAGTACCTC. Its translation is CASRTGITYEQYL.

This clonotype was found many times. This chain links TRBV24-1 with TRBJ2-3; a possible D gene is TRBD1 (6 bases). From germline, CDR1 is KGHDR and CDR2 SFDVKD. The V end was cut by 1 base, the J end by 5 bases, with 15 bases between. This CDR3 is 16 amino acids long. CDR3 DNA: TGTGCCACCAGTGATTTAAAGGGGGATATAGGAGATACGCAGTATTTT. It is translated as CATSDLKGDIGDTQYF.

This clonotype was counted ten times or more. The rearrangement uses TRBV6-1 and TRBJ1-1; 10 bases align to TRBD1. This CDR3 comprises 15 residues. V was clipped by 2 bases and J by 6 bases; unmatched bases: 6. Germline V gene lookup returns CDR1 MNHNS and CDR2 SASEGT. CDR3 coding DNA: TGTGCCAGCAGTGAAAGAGGACAGGGGGTCGCTGAAGCTTTCTTT. This gives the protein CASSERGQGVAEAFF.

This clonotype was recorded at least ten times. The V call is TRBV28, the J call TRBJ2-3; 15 bases map to TRBD2. Germline trimming cut 7 bases from V and 4 bases from J; bases unmatched to any gene: 12. This CDR3 region has 18 residues. Germline V gene lookup returns CDR1 MDHEN and CDR2 SYDVKM. The CDR3 bases are TGTGCCAGCATTCCCGGACTAGCGGGAGGGTCTGGCCCAGATACGCAGTATTTT. Its translation: CASIPGLAGGSGPDTQYF.

This clonotype appeared many times. The chain combines TRBV28 with TRBJ2-7; the D is unclear. Trimming removed 6 bases from V and 1 base from J, with 22 bases in between. Germline V gene data show CDR1 as MDHEN and CDR2 as SYDVKM. CDR3 size: 17 residues. The CDR3 loop is CASSSLRESLFSYEQYF. The CDR3 DNA reads TGTGCCAGCAGCTCACTTCGTGAGTCCTTGTTTTCCTACGAGCAGTACTTC.

In the case of this clonotype: Relative to the germline gene, one junction end is altered; a read error may explain this. This rearrangement joins TRBV7-9 to TRBJ1-1, with a possible D match to TRBD1 (6 bases). The CDR3 loop spans 13 amino acids. Germline-derived CDR1 and CDR2 are SEHNR and FQNEAQ (reference sequence). CDR3 sequence (DNA): TGTGCCAGCACCGAAACAGGGAACTCTGAAGCTTTCTTT. It translates to CASTETGNSEAFF.

This clonotype was counted ten times or more. The chain's CDR3 is CSARDLSDYEQYF. Written as DNA, the CDR3 is TGCAGTGCTAGAGACCTCTCTGACTACGAGCAGTACTTC. V and J are TRBV20-1 and TRBJ2-7; no reliable D call. Germline V gives CDR1 DFQATT, CDR2 SNEGSKA (reference sequence). V lost 0 bases and J 3 bases, leaving 9 bases between the germline ends. The length of the CDR3 is 13 residues.